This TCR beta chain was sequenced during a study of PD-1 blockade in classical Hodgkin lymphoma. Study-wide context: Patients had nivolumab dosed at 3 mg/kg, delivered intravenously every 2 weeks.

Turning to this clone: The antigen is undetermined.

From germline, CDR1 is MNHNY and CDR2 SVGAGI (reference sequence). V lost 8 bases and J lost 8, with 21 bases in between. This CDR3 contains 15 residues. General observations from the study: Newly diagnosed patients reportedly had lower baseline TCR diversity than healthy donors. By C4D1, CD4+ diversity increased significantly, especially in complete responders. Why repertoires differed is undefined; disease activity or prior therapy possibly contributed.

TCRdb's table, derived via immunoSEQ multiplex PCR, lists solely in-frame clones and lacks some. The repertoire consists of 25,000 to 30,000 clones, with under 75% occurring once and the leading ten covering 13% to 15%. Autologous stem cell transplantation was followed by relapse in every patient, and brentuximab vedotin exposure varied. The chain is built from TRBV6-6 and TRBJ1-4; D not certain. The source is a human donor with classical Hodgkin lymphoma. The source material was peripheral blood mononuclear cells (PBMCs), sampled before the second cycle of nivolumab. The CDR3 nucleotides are TGTGCCAGCGCTCCCCGACTGGTGGATGAAGAAAAACTGTTTTTT. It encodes CASAPRLVDEEKLFF.